Detailed here is one T cell receptor (beta chain). What antigen it recognizes has not been identified. Base quality data are lacking; no much larger clone is found one base away. The data were obtained in a study of T cell responses to AZD1222 COVID-19 vaccine (dated by TCRdb to the early 2020s). At the level of the whole study: AZD1222 recipients with second doses at about 4 weeks or about 12 weeks were pooled, because spike-specific TCR depth and breadth did not differ between schedules. TCR sequencing was performed for 230 to 250 trial participants, of whom 207 were given two doses of AZD1222 and about 25 were given two doses of MenACWY control vaccine. Trial participants were enrolled by age into subgroups of 18-55, 56-69 and 70-plus years, and around 150, 28 and 57 TCR-sequenced participants, respectively, were included in these subgroups.

The time point tag for this specimen amounts to: baseline before first vaccination. The vaccinee samples were drawn from two UK trials, COV001 and COV002, one of which was a single-blind randomized controlled phase 2/3 trial testing AZD1222 (ChAdOx1 nCoV-19) in healthy adults. Trial participant PBMC samples were collected at day 0 and day 28 after the second dose for TCRbeta chain sequencing. The CDR3 regions of human TCRbeta chains were analyzed by immunosequencing. As for the original processing: TCRs in the repertoires were matched against a reference library of SARS-CoV-2-specific TCRs that had been generated with the MIRA antigen-specificity platform. Breadth was defined as the fraction of unique TCRs that were SARS-CoV-2-associated. Depth was defined as the fraction of total T cells that were SARS-CoV-2-associated. Each spike-specific TCR was assigned to its reactive spike region and to a CD4 or CD8 class using the MIRA data. Log10-transformed breadth and depth values were compared by one-way ANOVA with Sidak's multiple comparisons tests. The table comes from immuneACCESS by way of TCRdb, which keeps in-frame sequences with V and J called. Part of the clones is missing from these tables; in studies checked, under half for an unresolved V gene and the rest for unknown reasons. V, J and clone size are taken as reported in that table, and D and trimming were inferred from the DNA itself. This sample lists 90,000 to 150,000 clones; over 75% were detected once. The ten largest make up 9% to 9.5% of the sample.

Based on the germline V gene, the CDR1 and CDR2 sequences are SGHRS and YFSETQ. The CDR3 numbers 14 residues from cysteine through phenylalanine. CDR3 DNA only is kept here, 42 bases in frame from base 1. Germline trimming: 3 bases from V, 2 bases from J; junction bases outside gene matches: 4. General conclusions and limits of the study: Conclusions about previously exposed vaccinees are limited, since just six AZD1222 recipients were seropositive for SARS-CoV-2 at baseline. The vaccine-associated CD4 TCRs covered the entire spike protein, and the dominant responses fell in regions 160-218 and 743-854. No day 14 peak-response samples were available, so repertoires were characterized only after the peak T cell response. Participants were mostly white British and included more females than males, and it was suggested by the authors that clonal diversity may have been underestimated. In the small 56-69-year group, the increase in depth fell short of significance, most likely because of low power. After two AZD1222 doses, spike-specific TCR breadth and depth were significantly higher than at day 0 and than in MenACWY recipients. Reportedly, close to half of the unique spike-specific TCRs recognized epitopes lying outside the regions that are mutated in the B.1.351 and B.1.1.7 variants.

Here the chain combines TRBV5-1 and TRBJ1-2, and 7 junction bases match TRBD1. The sequence came from an adult in good health. This material consisted of peripheral blood, taken on day 0 of AZD1222 vaccination. The DNA is TGCGCCAGCAGCTCCGGGACAGCGAACTATGGCTACACCTTC. Translation gives CASSSGTANYGYTF.